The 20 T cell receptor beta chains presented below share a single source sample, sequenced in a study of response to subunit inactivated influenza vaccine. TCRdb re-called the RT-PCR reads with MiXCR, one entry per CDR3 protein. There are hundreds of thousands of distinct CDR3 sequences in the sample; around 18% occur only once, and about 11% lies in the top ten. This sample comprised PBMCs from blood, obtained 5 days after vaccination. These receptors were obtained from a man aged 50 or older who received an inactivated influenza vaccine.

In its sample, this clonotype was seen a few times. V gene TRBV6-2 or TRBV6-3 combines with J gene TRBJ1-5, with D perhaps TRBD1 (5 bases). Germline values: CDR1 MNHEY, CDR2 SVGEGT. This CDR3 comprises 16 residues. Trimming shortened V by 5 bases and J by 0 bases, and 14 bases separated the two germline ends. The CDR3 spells CASSLSAGHSNQPQHF. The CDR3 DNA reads TGTGCCAGCAGTCTATCCGCAGGGCATAGCAATCAGCCCCAGCATTTT.

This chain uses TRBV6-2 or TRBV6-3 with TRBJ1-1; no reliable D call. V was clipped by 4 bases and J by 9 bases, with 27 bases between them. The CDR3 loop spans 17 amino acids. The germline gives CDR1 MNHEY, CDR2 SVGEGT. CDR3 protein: CASSSYSFREPIIQAFF. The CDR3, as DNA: TGTGCCAGCAGTTCCTATAGTTTCCGGGAGCCAATTATCCAAGCTTTCTTT.

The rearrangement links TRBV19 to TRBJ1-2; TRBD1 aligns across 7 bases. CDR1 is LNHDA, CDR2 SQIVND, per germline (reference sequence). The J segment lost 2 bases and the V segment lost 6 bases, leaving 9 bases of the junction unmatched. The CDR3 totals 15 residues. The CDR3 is CASRNDRAVNYGYTF. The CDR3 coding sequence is TGTGCCAGTAGGAACGACAGGGCCGTCAACTATGGCTACACCTTC.

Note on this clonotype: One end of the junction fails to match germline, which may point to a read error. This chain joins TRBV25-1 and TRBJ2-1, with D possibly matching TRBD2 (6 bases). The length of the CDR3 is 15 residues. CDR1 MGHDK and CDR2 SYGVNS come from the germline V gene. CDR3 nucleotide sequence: TGTGCCAGCAGTGATGACGGGAGCTCCTACAATGAGAAGTTCTTC. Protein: CASSDDGSSYNEKFF.

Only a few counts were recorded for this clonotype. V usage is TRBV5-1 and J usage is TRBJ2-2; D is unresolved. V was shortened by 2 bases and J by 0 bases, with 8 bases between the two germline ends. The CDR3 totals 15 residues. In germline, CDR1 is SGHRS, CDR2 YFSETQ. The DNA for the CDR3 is TGCGCCAGCAGCTTACAGAGAGCGAACACCGGGGAGCTGTTTTTT. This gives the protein CASSLQRANTGELFF.

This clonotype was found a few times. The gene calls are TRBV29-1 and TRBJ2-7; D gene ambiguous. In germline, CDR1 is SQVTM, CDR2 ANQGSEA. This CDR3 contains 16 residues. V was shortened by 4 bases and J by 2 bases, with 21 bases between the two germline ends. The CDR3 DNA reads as TGCAGCGTTGTCGGAACCAACCCCGGTCCCACCTACGAGCAGTACTTC. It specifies CSVVGTNPGPTYEQYF.

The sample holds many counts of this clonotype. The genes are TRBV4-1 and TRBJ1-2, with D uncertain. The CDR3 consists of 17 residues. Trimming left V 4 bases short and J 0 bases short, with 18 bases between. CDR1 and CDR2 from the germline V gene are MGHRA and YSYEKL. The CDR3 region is CASSPRGVGDANYGYTF. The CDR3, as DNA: TGCGCCAGCAGCCCAAGAGGCGTAGGCGATGCTAACTATGGCTACACCTTC.

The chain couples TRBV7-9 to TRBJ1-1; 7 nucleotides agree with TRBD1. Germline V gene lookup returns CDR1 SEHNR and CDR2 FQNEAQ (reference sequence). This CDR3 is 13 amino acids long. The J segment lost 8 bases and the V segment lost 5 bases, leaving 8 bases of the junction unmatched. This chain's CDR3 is CASSLLGGVEAFF. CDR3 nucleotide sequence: TGTGCCAGCAGCCTCTTAGGGGGCGTGGAAGCTTTCTTT.

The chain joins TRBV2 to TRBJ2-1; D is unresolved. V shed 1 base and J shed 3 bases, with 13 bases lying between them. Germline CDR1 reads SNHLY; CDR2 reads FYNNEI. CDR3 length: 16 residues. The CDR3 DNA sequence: TGTGCCAGCAGTGAAGTGGGTGGGATGCTCTACAATGAGCAGTTCTTC. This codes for CASSEVGGMLYNEQFF. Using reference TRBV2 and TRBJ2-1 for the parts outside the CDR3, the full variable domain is EPEVTQTPSHQVTQMGQEVILRCVPISNHLYFYWYRQILGQKVEFLVSFYNNEISEKSEIFDDQFSVERPDGSNFTLKIRSTKLEDSAMYFCASSEVGGMLYNEQFFGPGTRLTVL.

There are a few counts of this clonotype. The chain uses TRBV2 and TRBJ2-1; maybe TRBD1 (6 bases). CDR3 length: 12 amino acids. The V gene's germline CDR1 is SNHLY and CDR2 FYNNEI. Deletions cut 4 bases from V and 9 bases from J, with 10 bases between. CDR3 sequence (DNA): TGTGCCAGCAGTGGGGACATGCGTGAGCAGTTCTTC. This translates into CASSGDMREQFF.

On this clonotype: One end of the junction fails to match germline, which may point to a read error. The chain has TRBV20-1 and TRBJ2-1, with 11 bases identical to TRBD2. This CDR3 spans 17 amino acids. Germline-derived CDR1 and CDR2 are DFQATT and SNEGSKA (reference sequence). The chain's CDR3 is CSASRLAGGGSYNKQFF. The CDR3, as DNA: TGCAGTGCTAGTCGTCTAGCGGGAGGAGGTTCCTACAATAAGCAGTTCTTC.

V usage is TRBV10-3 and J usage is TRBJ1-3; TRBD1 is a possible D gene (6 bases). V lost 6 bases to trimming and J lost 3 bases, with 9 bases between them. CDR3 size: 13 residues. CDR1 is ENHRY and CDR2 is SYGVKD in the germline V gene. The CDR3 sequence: CAIRQGSGNTIYF. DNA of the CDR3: TGTGCCATCAGACAGGGTAGTGGAAACACCATATATTTT.

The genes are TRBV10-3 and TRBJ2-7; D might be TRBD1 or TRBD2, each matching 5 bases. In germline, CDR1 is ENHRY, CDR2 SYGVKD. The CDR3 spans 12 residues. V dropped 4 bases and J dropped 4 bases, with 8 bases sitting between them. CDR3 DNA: TGTGCCATCAGTGGGGACCGATACGAGCAGTACTTC. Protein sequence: CAISGDRYEQYF.

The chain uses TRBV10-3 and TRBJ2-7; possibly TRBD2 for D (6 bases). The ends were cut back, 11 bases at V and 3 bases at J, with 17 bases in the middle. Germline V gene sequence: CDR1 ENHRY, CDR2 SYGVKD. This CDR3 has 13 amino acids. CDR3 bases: TGTGCCTCCAGGCGGGACCAGATCTACGAGCAGTACTTC. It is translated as CASRRDQIYEQYF.

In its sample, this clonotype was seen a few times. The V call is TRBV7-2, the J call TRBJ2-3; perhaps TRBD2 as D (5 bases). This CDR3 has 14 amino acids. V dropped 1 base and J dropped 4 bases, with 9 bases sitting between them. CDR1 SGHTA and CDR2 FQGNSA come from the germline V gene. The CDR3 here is CASSLVGVPDTQYF. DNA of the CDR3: TGTGCCAGCAGCTTAGTCGGGGTCCCAGATACGCAGTATTTT.

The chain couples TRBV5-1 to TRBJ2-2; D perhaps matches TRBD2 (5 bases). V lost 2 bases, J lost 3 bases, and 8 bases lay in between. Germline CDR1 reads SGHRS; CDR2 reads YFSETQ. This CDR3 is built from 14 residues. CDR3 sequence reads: CASSFGGYTGELFF. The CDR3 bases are TGCGCCAGCAGCTTTGGCGGGTACACCGGGGAGCTGTTTTTT.

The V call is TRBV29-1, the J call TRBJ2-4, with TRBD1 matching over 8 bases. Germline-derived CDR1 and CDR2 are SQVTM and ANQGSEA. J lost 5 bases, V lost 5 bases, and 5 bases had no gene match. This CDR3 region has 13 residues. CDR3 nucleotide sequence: TGCAGCGTTCGGGACAGGACCCAAAACATTCAGTACTTC. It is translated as CSVRDRTQNIQYF.

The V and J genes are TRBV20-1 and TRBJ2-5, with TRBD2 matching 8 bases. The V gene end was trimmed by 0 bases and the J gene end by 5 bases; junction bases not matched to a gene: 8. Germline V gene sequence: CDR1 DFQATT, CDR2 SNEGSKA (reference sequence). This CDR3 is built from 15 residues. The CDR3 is CSARDPREGRETQYF. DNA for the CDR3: TGCAGTGCTAGAGATCCCCGGGAGGGCCGGGAGACCCAGTACTTC.

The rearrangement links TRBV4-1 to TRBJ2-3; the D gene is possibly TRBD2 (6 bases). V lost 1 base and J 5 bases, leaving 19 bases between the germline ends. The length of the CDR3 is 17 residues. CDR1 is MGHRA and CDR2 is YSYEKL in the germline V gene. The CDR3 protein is CASSQGRIRAREDTQYF. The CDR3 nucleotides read TGCGCCAGCAGCCAAGGTAGAATAAGAGCGCGGGAAGATACGCAGTATTTT.

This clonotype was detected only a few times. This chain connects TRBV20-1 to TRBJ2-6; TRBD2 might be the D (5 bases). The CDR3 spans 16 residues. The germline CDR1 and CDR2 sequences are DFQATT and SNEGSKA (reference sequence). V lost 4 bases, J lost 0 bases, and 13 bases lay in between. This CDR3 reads CSAIYGLHSGANVLTF. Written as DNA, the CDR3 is TGCAGTGCTATATACGGACTCCACTCTGGGGCCAACGTCCTGACTTTC.